This TCR beta chain was sequenced during a study of shared clonotypes between healthy human individuals. On the study more broadly: Per donor, CD8 memory used one plate, CD8 naive used two, CD4 memory used three and CD4 naive used three.

Only in-frame clones appear in the TCRdb table, and some are missing; sequencing was by immunoSEQ multiplex PCR. The table has about 2 million clones, 85% to 95% seen once; the top ten hold 0.1% to 0.15%. Both subsets, CD45RA+ naive and CD45RA-negative memory, were split from the CD4+ cells. This clone came up a few times. Germline assignment: CDR1 MNHEY and CDR2 SVGAGI. CDR3 length equals 14 residues. The germline V and J ends were trimmed by 10 bases and 2 bases, with 16 bases remaining between them. The sequencing sample was made of naive CD4+ T cells sorted from blood. Documented subset: CD45RA+ positively selected. This chain joins TRBV6-5 and TRBJ2-3, with TRBD2 as a possible D gene (5 bases). This clonotype was sampled from a man between 18 and 35 years old in good health. The CDR3 coding sequence is TGTGCCACCGGACGGAGCGGTCCCACAGATACGCAGTATTTT. It is translated as CATGRSGPTDTQYF.